One sample yielded the 4 T cell receptor beta chains listed below, sequenced in a study of tumor and adjacent non-tumor tissue in lung cancer. The library came from three nested PCR rounds adapted from ARM-PCR protocols. A single record per CDR3 protein comes from TCRdb applying MiXCR to the multiplex PCR reads. The sample consists of about 75,000 distinct CDR3 sequences, about two thirds of them appearing once. The template was RNA from unsorted bulk tissue. Distant lung tissue was collected more than 3 cm away from the tumor edge. Input material: distant non-tumor lung tissue. Receptors were obtained from a woman between 50 and 59 years old with non-small cell lung cancer.

This clonotype was recorded at least ten times. The chain links TRBV6-5 to TRBJ2-3; the match to TRBD1 covers 10 bases. The trim removed 4 bases at V and 4 bases at J, leaving 2 bases unmatched. CDR1 and CDR2 (germline): MNHEY, SVGAGI. The CDR3 loop spans 14 amino acids. CDR3 amino acids: CASSSGTGADTQYF. In DNA, the CDR3 is TGTGCCAGCAGTTCAGGGACAGGGGCAGATACGCAGTATTTT.

This rearrangement joins TRBV5-1 to TRBJ1-6; D is unclear. Deletions cut 0 bases from V and 6 bases from J, with 10 bases between. CDR3 size: 15 residues. The germline V gene has CDR1 SGHRS and CDR2 YFSETQ. The CDR3 spells CASSLEALSNSPLHF. CDR3 in DNA: TGCGCCAGCAGCTTGGAAGCTCTGAGTAATTCACCCCTCCACTTT. The complete variable domain, with remaining parts taken from reference TRBV5-1 and TRBJ1-6, reads KAGVTQTPRYLIKTRGQQVTLSCSPISGHRSVSWYQQTPGQGLQFLFEYFSETQRNKGNFPGRFSGRQFSNSRSEMNVSTLELGDSALYLCASSLEALSNSPLHFGNGTRLTVT.

As for this clonotype: The germline gene is not matched at one end of the junction; a read error may be the cause. This chain links TRBV11-2 with TRBJ2-7; D not resolved. Germline assignment: CDR1 SGHAT and CDR2 FQNNGV. The CDR3 is 13 residues long. CDR3 DNA sequence: TGTGCCAGCAGCTTGGCGCCTGTGTACGAGCAATACTTC. It codes for CASSLAPVYEQYF.

Worth noting for this clonotype: This may be a read error: a much more frequent sequence differs by one nucleotide. This chain links TRBV28 with TRBJ2-1; D gene uncertain. Germline CDR1 is MDHEN and CDR2 is SYDVKM. The CDR3 length is 13 residues. V dropped 9 bases and J dropped 3 bases, with 12 bases sitting between them. The CDR3 DNA reads TGTGCCAGTTTGCAGAACATCTACAATGAGCAGTTCTTC. Its translation is CASLQNIYNEQFF.